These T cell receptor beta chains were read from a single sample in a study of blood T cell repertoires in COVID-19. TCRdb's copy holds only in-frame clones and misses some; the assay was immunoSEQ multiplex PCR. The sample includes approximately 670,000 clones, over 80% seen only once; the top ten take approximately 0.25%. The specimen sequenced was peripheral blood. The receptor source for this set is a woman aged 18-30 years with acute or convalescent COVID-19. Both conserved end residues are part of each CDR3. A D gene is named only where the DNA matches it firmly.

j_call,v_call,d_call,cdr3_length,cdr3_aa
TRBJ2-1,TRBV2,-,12,CASRDTHNEQFF
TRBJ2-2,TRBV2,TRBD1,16,CASTTSGTGSAGELFF
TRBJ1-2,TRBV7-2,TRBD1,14,CASRQTGTDYGYTF
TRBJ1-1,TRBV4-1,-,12,CASSQSAGKAFF
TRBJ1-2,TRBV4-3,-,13,CASSYGRDYGYTF
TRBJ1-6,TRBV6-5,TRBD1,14,CASSRGIVDSPLHF
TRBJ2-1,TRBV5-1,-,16,CASSLASGQGNNEQFF
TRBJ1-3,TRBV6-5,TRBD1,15,CASGTGLHSGNTIYF
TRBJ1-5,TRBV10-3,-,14,CAISDLEGNQPQHF
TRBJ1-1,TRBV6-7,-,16,CASSYSRPDRDTEAFF
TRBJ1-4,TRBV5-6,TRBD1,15,CASSFGTGTPRKLFF
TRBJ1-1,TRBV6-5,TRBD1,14,CASSYPGGGLQAFF
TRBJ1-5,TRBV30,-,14,CAWSVSANNQPQHF
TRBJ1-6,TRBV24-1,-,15,CATSDPREGPPVLHF
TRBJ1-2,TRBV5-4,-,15,CASSLDLRAYYGYTF
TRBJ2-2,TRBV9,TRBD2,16,CASSRTSGGNTGELFF
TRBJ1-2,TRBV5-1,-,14,CASQLATDRNGYTF
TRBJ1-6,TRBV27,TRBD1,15,CASRGDRGLNSPLHF
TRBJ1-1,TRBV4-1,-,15,CASSQVYREDTEAFF
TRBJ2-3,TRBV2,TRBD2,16,CASNGRGSGGGDTQYF
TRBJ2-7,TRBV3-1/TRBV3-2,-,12,CASSQPAYEQYF
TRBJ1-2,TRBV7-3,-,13,CASSPTGVGGYTF
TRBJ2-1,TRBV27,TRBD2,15,CASNDLGEGYNEQFF
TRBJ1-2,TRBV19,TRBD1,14,CASSIETGNGGYTF
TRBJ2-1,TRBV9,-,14,CASSPLLRKNEQFF
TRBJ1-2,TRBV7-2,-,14,CASSPGVPYYGYTF
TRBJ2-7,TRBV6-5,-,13,CASSRGPAGEQYF
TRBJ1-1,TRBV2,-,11,CASRYRSEAFF
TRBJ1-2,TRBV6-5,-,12,CAGRSADYGYTF
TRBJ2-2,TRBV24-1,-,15,CATSAHEGGTGELFF
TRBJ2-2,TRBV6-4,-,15,CASSVRDTNTGELFF
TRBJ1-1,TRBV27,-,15,CASSLYRGPNTEAFF
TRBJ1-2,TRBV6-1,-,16,CASREATGIQSYGYTF
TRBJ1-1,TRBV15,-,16,CATSRAAGPMNTEAFF
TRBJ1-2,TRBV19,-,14,CASSPGNTNYGYTF